Sequencing of this TCR beta chain was carried out in a study of T-cell memory formation after mild COVID-19. General study results and limits: Pre-infection memory carried some responding clones, suggesting that cross-reactive memory joined. The second-wave clones peaking on day 37 were not confirmed as SARS-CoV-2-specific.

It was 5'RACE with constant-segment primers that produced the TCR alpha and TCR beta cDNA libraries, which carried sample barcodes and UMIs. TCRdb reprocessed the 5' RACE reads with MiXCR, giving one entry per CDR3 protein. Seen here are hundreds of thousands of distinct CDR3 sequences, roughly 16% observed once, and the top ten hold around 23%. In the case of this clonotype: Its target is unknown.

The specimen sequenced was PBMCs or a T cell subset sorted from them (not recorded which). This receptor was taken from a man aged 18 to 30 who had mild COVID-19 (a few samples of this study predate the infection). Cell type and time point are not known.

As DNA, the CDR3 is TGTGCCAGCAGCGTAGCGGGTGAAGGCTATGGCTACACCTTC. Residues: CASSVAGEGYGYTF. The gene calls are TRBV9 and TRBJ1-2; D not resolved. The CDR3 loop spans 14 amino acids. V was trimmed by 0 bases and J by 4 bases, leaving 10 bases between them. The germline gives CDR1 SGDLS, CDR2 YYNGEE.